Listed below are T cell receptor beta chains from one sample, sequenced in a study of human T cells and chemical hapten exposure. Using its own MiXCR run on the 5' RACE reads, TCRdb lists one record per CDR3 protein. The sample consists of 110,000 to 150,000 distinct CDR3 sequences, roughly 4% of them appearing once. These receptor sequences come from a female donor in good health. CDR3s leave out the opening cysteine and the closing phenylalanine or tryptophan.

V	J	CDR3
TRBV5-4	TRBJ1-5	ASSLGGRQGNQPQH
TRBV11-3	TRBJ2-5	ASSLASGGELELLETQY
TRBV7-3	TRBJ2-1	ASSPSTARAYNEQF
TRBV19	TRBJ1-4	ASTRPGQFNEKLF
TRBV29-1	TRBJ1-2	SVAAGYDYGYT
TRBV6-2/TRBV6-3	TRBJ2-1	ASSYAGHREQF
TRBV2	TRBJ1-1	ARKRTVNTEAF
TRBV6-2/TRBV6-3	TRBJ1-1	ASSYRPFDRAEAF
TRBV3-1	TRBJ2-7	ASSQGVGEQY
TRBV11-3	TRBJ2-1	ASSLRDSGGHNEQF
TRBV4-2	TRBJ1-6	ASSQASGRRDSPLH
TRBV6-1	TRBJ2-5	ASSEVRGGETQY
TRBV19	TRBJ2-7	YSRNNAEEDDLGEQY
TRBV6-5	TRBJ1-6	ASSATGMWNSPLH
TRBV5-5	TRBJ2-2	ASSLGKGQLLAGELF
TRBV12-3/TRBV12-4	TRBJ2-3	ASSFEGGGTDTQY
TRBV5-1	TRBJ1-5	ASSGGQPNQPQH
TRBV6-1	TRBJ1-5	ATQTGGQPQH
TRBV28	TRBJ2-1	ASSPRGAGYNEQF
TRBV19	TRBJ2-3	ASSIEFGLAFSDTQY
TRBV6-5	TRBJ2-7	ASSPIPLGRGSDEQY
TRBV4-2	TRBJ2-1	ASSLVGQGSYNEQF
TRBV29-1	TRBJ2-1	SATGQPSSYNEQF
TRBV6-5	TRBJ2-1	ASSRGAEQF